The 28 T cell receptor beta chains presented below share a single source sample, sequenced in a study of T cell responses to AZD1222 COVID-19 vaccine. The data were produced by immunoSEQ multiplex PCR, yet TCRdb's version contains in-frame clones alone and is incomplete. The table has 100,000 to 150,000 clones, 88% seen once. The specimen comprised peripheral blood, sampled on day 0 of AZD1222 vaccination. These TCRs come from an adult in good health.

The J gene is TRBJ2-7, the V gene TRBV5-1; weak D call: TRBD2 (6 bases). The CDR3 contains 15 residues. Germline loops: CDR1 SGHRS, CDR2 YFSETQ. V lost 0 bases and J lost 4, with 14 bases in between. The CDR3 DNA sequence: TGCGCCAGCAGCTTGGTGGCTAGCGAGGGGTACGAGCAGTACTTC. This translates into CASSLVASEGYEQYF.

The chain links TRBV28 to TRBJ2-1; 7 bases agree with TRBD2. The J segment lost 6 bases and the V segment lost 7 bases, leaving 12 bases of the junction unmatched. The CDR3 extends over 15 amino acids. Per germline, CDR1 MDHEN and CDR2 SYDVKM. For the CDR3, the DNA is TGTGCCAGCAACTCTCCGGGGGGATGGGGCAATGAGCAGTTCTTC. Its translation: CASNSPGGWGNEQFF. Using reference TRBV28 and TRBJ2-1 for the parts outside the CDR3, the full variable domain is DVKVTQSSRYLVKRTGEKVFLECVQDMDHENMFWYRQDPGLGLRLIYFSYDVKMKEKGDIPEGYSVSREKKERFSLILESASTNQTSMYLCASNSPGGWGNEQFFGPGTRLTVL.

This sequence joins TRBV7-6 and TRBJ2-7; TRBD2 might be the D (6 bases). CDR3 length: 12 amino acids. V lost 5 bases to trimming and J lost 9 bases, with 14 bases between them. The germline V gene has CDR1 SGHVS and CDR2 FNYEAQ. The CDR3 nucleotides are TGTGCCAGCAGCGGGGACTCCTCGGTGCAGTACTTC. Amino acids: CASSGDSSVQYF.

This chain joins TRBV19 and TRBJ1-1, with TRBD1 as a possible D gene (6 bases). V shed 7 bases and J shed 5 bases, with 17 bases lying between them. This CDR3 contains 14 residues. Germline lookup yields CDR1 LNHDA and CDR2 SQIVND (reference sequence). The CDR3 region has the DNA TGTGCCAGTACCGATGGGGGGGGCGATACTGAAGCTTTCTTT. Translated, it gives CASTDGGGDTEAFF. Combining the CDR3 with reference TRBV19 and TRBJ1-1 gives the whole variable domain DGGITQSPKYLFRKEGQNVTLSCEQNLNHDAMYWYRQDPGQGLRLIYYSQIVNDFQKGDIAEGYSVSREKKESFPLTVTSAQKNPTAFYLCASTDGGGDTEAFFGQGTRLTVV.

The chain carries TRBV7-3 and TRBJ2-7; D gene unclear. The CDR3 extends over 13 amino acids. CDR1 SGHTA and CDR2 FQGTGA come from the germline V gene. The ends were cut back, 5 bases at V and 2 bases at J, with 10 bases in the middle. For the CDR3, the DNA is TGTGCCAGCAGCACCGGACCAGCCTACGAGCAGTACTTC. This translates into CASSTGPAYEQYF.

This chain uses TRBV14 with TRBJ2-7; 9 bases match TRBD2. Trimming cost V 0 bases and J 2 bases; bases outside gene matches: 11. The CDR3 is 18 residues long. The germline gives CDR1 SGHDN, CDR2 FVKESK. In nucleotides, the CDR3 is TGTGCCAGCAGCCAAGAAGGGGCGTGGCTAGCGGGACCCTACGAGCAGTACTTC. This translates into CASSQEGAWLAGPYEQYF.

Written as DNA, the CDR3 is TGTGCCAGCAGCTTGGACAACTATGGCTACACCTTC. It is translated as CASSLDNYGYTF. The chain has TRBV5-6 and TRBJ1-2, with D hard to call. The ends were cut back, 0 bases at V and 2 bases at J, with 2 bases in the middle. The CDR3 contains 12 residues. The germline V gene encodes CDR1 SGHDT and CDR2 YYEEEE.

As DNA, the CDR3 is TGTGCCACCAGTGAGGCCGGGACAGTCGAGCAGTACTTC. Amino acids: CATSEAGTVEQYF. The V and J genes are TRBV24-1 and TRBJ2-7, with 7 bases aligning to TRBD1. The CDR3 is made up of 13 amino acids. The junction had 5 bases not matched to a gene; V was cut back by 4 bases and J by 6 bases. Germline-derived CDR1 and CDR2 are KGHDR and SFDVKD.

V is TRBV5-4 and J is TRBJ2-7; D remains unclear. The germline V gene has CDR1 SGHNT and CDR2 YYREEE (reference sequence). The ends were cut back, 0 bases at V and 2 bases at J, with 15 bases in the middle. CDR3 length: 16 residues. The CDR3 DNA sequence: TGTGCCAGCAGCTTGGCCGCCCAGCTTCCGCCCTACGAGCAGTACTTC. As protein: CASSLAAQLPPYEQYF. Using reference TRBV5-4 and TRBJ2-7 for the parts outside the CDR3, the full variable domain is ETGVTQSPTHLIKTRGQQVTLRCSSQSGHNTVSWYQQALGQGPQFIFQYYREEENGRGNFPPRFSGLQFPNYSSELNVNALELDDSALYLCASSLAAQLPPYEQYFGPGTRLTVT.

The rearrangement links TRBV15 to TRBJ1-5, with a tentative D call TRBD1 (6 bases). Germline CDR1 and CDR2: LNHNV and YYDKDF (reference sequence). With 0 bases removed from V and 6 bases from J, the gap between germline ends came to 12 bases. The CDR3 runs to 15 residues. CDR3 amino acids: CATSRDRGATQPQHF. Here the CDR3 DNA reads TGTGCCACCAGCAGAGATAGGGGGGCGACTCAGCCCCAGCATTTT.

The chain employs TRBV5-1 and TRBJ2-2, with TRBD2 matching over 7 bases. CDR1 is SGHRS, CDR2 YFSETQ, per germline. The trim removed 0 bases at V and 0 bases at J, leaving 8 bases unmatched. There are 18 residues in the CDR3. The CDR3: CASSLGSSSGSNTGELFF. CDR3 bases: TGCGCCAGCAGCTTGGGTTCGTCTAGCGGATCGAACACCGGGGAGCTGTTTTTT.

This clone showed up just a few times. The chain recombines TRBV6-2 or TRBV6-3 with TRBJ1-5; D possibly corresponds to TRBD1 (5 bases). The CDR3 sequence is 15 residues long. The germline gives CDR1 MNHEY, CDR2 SVGEGT. Trimming pared 0 bases from V and 2 bases from J, leaving 8 bases between. The CDR3 DNA reads as TGTGCCAGCAGTTACTCGTCGACAGGCAATCAGCCCCAGCATTTT. Its protein product is CASSYSSTGNQPQHF.

V is TRBV27 and J is TRBJ2-1; 13 bases align to TRBD2. Germline V gene sequence: CDR1 MNHEY, CDR2 SMNVEV (reference sequence). The CDR3 runs to 18 residues. Germline trimming cut 4 bases from V and 6 bases from J; bases unmatched to any gene: 12. The chain's CDR3 is CASSYGTSGTRGVNEQFF. The CDR3 bases are TGTGCCAGCAGTTATGGGACTAGCGGGACCCGAGGCGTCAATGAGCAGTTCTTC.

The chain carries TRBV4-1 and TRBJ2-7, with TRBD1 identical over 7 bases. The CDR3 covers 15 residues. V shed 0 bases and J 0 bases; nucleotides not matched to a gene: 2. Germline-derived CDR1 and CDR2 are MGHRA and YSYEKL. The CDR3 region has the DNA TGCGCCAGCAGCCAAGAGGACAGGAGCTCCTACGAGCAGTACTTC. Translated, it gives CASSQEDRSSYEQYF.

V gene TRBV7-3 combines with J gene TRBJ1-2; D is uncertain. Trimming cost V 2 bases and J 2 bases, with 6 bases left between them. The CDR3 consists of 13 residues. Germline CDR1 and CDR2: SGHTA and FQGTGA. The CDR3 DNA is TGTGCCAGCAGCTTAGGACCCAACTATGGCTACACCTTC. It is translated as CASSLGPNYGYTF.

CDR3: CASSLWGFPTNEKLFF. The CDR3 DNA follows: TGTGCCAGCAGCTTATGGGGGTTCCCAACTAATGAAAAACTGTTTTTT. The chain employs TRBV7-6 and TRBJ1-4; the D gene is possibly TRBD1 (5 bases). The germline CDR1 and CDR2 sequences are SGHVS and FNYEAQ. The CDR3 totals 16 residues. V lost 2 bases and J 0 bases, leaving 10 bases between the germline ends.

The chain is built from TRBV4-2 and TRBJ2-1; 10 bases fit TRBD1. Trimming took 1 base from V and 7 from J; bases not matched to a gene: 4. CDR1 and CDR2 (germline): LGHNA, YNFKEQ. The CDR3 has 15 amino acids. CDR3 DNA sequence: TGTGCCAGCAGCCAAGTGGGACAGGGGTGGAATGAGCAGTTCTTC. This gives the protein CASSQVGQGWNEQFF.

This rearrangement joins TRBV5-8 to TRBJ1-3; D unresolved. The V end was cut by 2 bases, the J end by 0 bases, with 12 bases between. Germline CDR1 and CDR2: SGHTS and YDEGEE. The CDR3 length is 16 residues. The CDR3 loop reads CASSFYLAYSGNTIYF. In nucleotides, the CDR3 is TGTGCCAGCAGCTTTTACCTGGCATACTCTGGAAACACCATATATTTT.

The rearrangement joins TRBV6-5 to TRBJ1-5; D not certain. The CDR3 sequence is 15 residues long. CDR1 and CDR2 (germline): MNHEY, SVGAGI. With 0 bases removed from V and 2 bases from J, the gap between germline ends came to 8 bases. The CDR3 reads CASSYSTEGNQPQHF. The CDR3 DNA reads as TGTGCCAGCAGTTACTCGACCGAGGGCAATCAGCCCCAGCATTTT.

The chain joins TRBV5-1 to TRBJ1-4, with a tentative D call TRBD1 (6 bases). Germline V gives CDR1 SGHRS, CDR2 YFSETQ. With 0 bases removed from V and 3 bases from J, the gap between germline ends came to 12 bases. There are 16 residues in the CDR3. CDR3 sequence: CASSLGQASANEKLFF. The CDR3 nucleotides read TGCGCCAGCAGCTTGGGACAGGCATCGGCTAATGAAAAACTGTTTTTT. Together with reference TRBV5-1 and TRBJ1-4, the CDR3 gives the full variable domain: KAGVTQTPRYLIKTRGQQVTLSCSPISGHRSVSWYQQTPGQGLQFLFEYFSETQRNKGNFPGRFSGRQFSNSRSEMNVSTLELGDSALYLCASSLGQASANEKLFFGSGTQLSVL.

This rearrangement joins TRBV3-1 (or the pseudogene TRBV3-2) to TRBJ1-2; D possibly corresponds to TRBD1 (6 bases). The germline V gene encodes CDR1 LGHDT and CDR2 YNNKEL (reference sequence). Deletions cut 1 base from V and 4 bases from J, with 16 bases between. The CDR3 runs 16 residues. CDR3 protein: CASSQGQEGGAYGYTF. CDR3 DNA: TGTGCCAGCAGCCAAGGGCAGGAGGGGGGTGCCTATGGCTACACCTTC.

The CDR3 DNA reads TGTGCCACCAGTGATTACGGGGATAGCAATCAGCCCCAGCATTTT. It specifies CATSDYGDSNQPQHF. This chain connects TRBV24-1 to TRBJ1-5; D not certain. V was trimmed by 2 bases and J by 0 bases, leaving 7 bases between them. Germline lookup yields CDR1 KGHDR and CDR2 SFDVKD. There are 15 residues in the CDR3.

This clone was seen just once. This sequence joins TRBV27 and TRBJ1-1; no reliable D call. The V and J ends lost 0 bases and 3 bases respectively, with 11 bases between them. The CDR3 runs to 15 residues. From germline, CDR1 is MNHEY and CDR2 SMNVEV (reference sequence). CDR3 amino acids: CASSLSALGYTEAFF. The CDR3 DNA follows: TGTGCCAGCAGTTTATCGGCTCTGGGGTACACTGAAGCTTTCTTT.

This clone was recorded only once. This chain connects TRBV6-5 to TRBJ1-1, with TRBD1 matching over 7 bases. CDR1 MNHEY and CDR2 SVGAGI come from the germline V gene. This CDR3 spans 15 amino acids. V lost 4 bases and J lost 5; bases outside the gene matches: 10. The CDR3: CASSFNEGGETEAFF. Written as DNA, the CDR3 is TGTGCCAGCAGTTTTAACGAAGGGGGCGAAACTGAAGCTTTCTTT.

The rearrangement uses TRBV6-4 and TRBJ2-3; the match to TRBD2 covers 10 bases. The V gene end was trimmed by 0 bases and the J gene end by 2 bases; junction bases not matched to a gene: 5. The CDR3 is 17 residues long. Germline V gene sequence: CDR1 MRHNA, CDR2 SNTAGT. CDR3 region: CASSDSGSGGDTDTQYF. The CDR3 DNA follows: TGTGCCAGCAGTGACTCGGGAAGCGGGGGGGACACAGATACGCAGTATTTT.

The genes are TRBV10-3 and TRBJ1-3; D is possibly TRBD1 (6 bases). This CDR3 is built from 16 residues. The V and J ends lost 0 bases and 1 base respectively, with 10 bases between them. Germline CDR1 ENHRY, CDR2 SYGVKD. The CDR3 protein is CAISESQGRSGNTIYF. CDR3 in DNA: TGTGCCATCAGTGAGTCCCAGGGGAGGTCTGGAAACACCATATATTTT.

The V and J genes are TRBV7-9 and TRBJ2-7; D remains unclear. V lost 5 bases and J 2 bases, leaving 10 bases between the germline ends. CDR1 and CDR2 from the germline V gene are SEHNR and FQNEAQ (reference sequence). The CDR3 totals 13 residues. The CDR3 spells CASSRDGTYEQYF. CDR3 DNA sequence: TGTGCCAGCAGCAGAGATGGGACCTACGAGCAGTACTTC.

Only a few counts were recorded for this clone. Here the CDR3 reads CAWSFGSYNSPLHF. CDR3 in DNA: TGTGCCTGGAGCTTTGGCAGCTATAATTCACCCCTCCACTTT. The chain links TRBV30 to TRBJ1-6; no firm D call. Germline lookup yields CDR1 GTSNPN and CDR2 SVGIG (reference sequence). V lost 3 bases to trimming and J lost 3 bases, with 9 bases between them. The CDR3 totals 14 residues.